This T cell receptor beta chain was sequenced in a study of T cells in Graves' hyperthyroidism and ophthalmopathy. The study, taken as a whole, reports: Most expanded thyroid clonotypes above 0.001 also appeared in blood.

The V and J ends lost 2 bases and 2 bases respectively, with 13 bases between them. This CDR3 is built from 15 residues. Germline values: CDR1 MGHRA, CDR2 YSYEKL. In making diagnoses, clinical symptoms, serum thyroxine and TRAb, thyroid ultrasound and orbital computed tomography were all used. Amplification of TCR beta CDR3 regions was performed using RNA transcripts as template. TCR CDR3 regions were first amplified by RT-PCR with HTBI primers. Using its own MiXCR run on the multiplex PCR reads, TCRdb lists one record per CDR3 protein. The table includes approximately 410,000 distinct CDR3 sequences, about 15% detected once. This clonotype has a handful of counts. The antigen is not known.

This rearrangement joins TRBV4-1 to TRBJ2-7, with a possible D match to TRBD1 (5 bases). This TCR was recovered from a man aged 18 to 29 with Graves' ophthalmopathy. Sequenced: blood. The CDR3 DNA reads TGCGCCAGCAGCCAACTTCAAGACAGAACCTACGAGCAGTACTTC. As protein: CASSQLQDRTYEQYF.